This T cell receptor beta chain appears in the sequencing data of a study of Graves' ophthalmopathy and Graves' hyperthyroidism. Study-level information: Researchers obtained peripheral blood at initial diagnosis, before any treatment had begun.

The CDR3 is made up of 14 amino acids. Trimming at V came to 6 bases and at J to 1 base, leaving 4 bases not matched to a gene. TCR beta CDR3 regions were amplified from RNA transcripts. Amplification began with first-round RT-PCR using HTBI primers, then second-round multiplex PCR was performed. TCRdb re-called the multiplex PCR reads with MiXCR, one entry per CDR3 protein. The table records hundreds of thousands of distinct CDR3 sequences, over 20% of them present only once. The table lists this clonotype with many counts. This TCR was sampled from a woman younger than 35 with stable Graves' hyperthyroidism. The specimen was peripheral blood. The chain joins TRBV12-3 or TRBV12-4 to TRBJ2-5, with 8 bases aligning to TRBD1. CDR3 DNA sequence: TGTGCCAGCAGCCGGGGACAGGTCCAAGAGACCCAGTACTTC. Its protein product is CASSRGQVQETQYF.